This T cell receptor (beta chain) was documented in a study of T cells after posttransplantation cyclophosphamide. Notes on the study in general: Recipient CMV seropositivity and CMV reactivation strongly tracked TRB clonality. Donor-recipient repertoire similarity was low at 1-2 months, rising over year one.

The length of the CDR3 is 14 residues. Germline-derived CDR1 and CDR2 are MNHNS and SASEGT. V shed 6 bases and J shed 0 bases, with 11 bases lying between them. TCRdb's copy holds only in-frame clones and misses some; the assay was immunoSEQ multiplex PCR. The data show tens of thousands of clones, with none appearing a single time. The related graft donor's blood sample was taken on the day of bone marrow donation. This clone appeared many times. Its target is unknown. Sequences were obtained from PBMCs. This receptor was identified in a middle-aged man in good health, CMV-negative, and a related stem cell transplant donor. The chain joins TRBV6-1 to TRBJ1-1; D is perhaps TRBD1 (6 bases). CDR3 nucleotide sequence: TGTGCCAGCAGGAACAGGGAAATGAACACTGAAGCTTTCTTT. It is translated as CASRNREMNTEAFF.